A selection of T cell receptor beta chains follows, all from one sample in a study of blood T cell repertoires in COVID-19. TCRdb's copy holds only in-frame clones and misses some; the assay was immunoSEQ multiplex PCR. The data show hundreds of thousands of clones, with about nine tenths seen just once and about 5.2% held by the top ten. The specimen sequenced was PBMCs or T cells enriched from blood (not recorded which). The receptor source for this set is a man between 60 and 70 years old who had recovered from COVID-19. Both conserved end residues are part of each CDR3.

>TRBJ2-2|TRBV18
CASSPLERTGPRGLFF
>TRBJ1-1|TRBV3-1/TRBV3-2
CASSQGTPEAFF
>TRBJ2-1|TRBV5-1
CASSLASGTYNEQFF
>TRBJ2-1|TRBV28
CASSPHRGWNEQFF
>TRBJ1-4|TRBV6-5
CASSRAVTNEKLFF
>TRBJ1-3|TRBV7-6
CASSPIVRNTIYF
>TRBJ2-1|TRBV19
CASSMVRLVFSNEQFF
>TRBJ2-1|TRBV7-3
CASSFGTSGRAFLEYEQFF
>TRBJ2-1|TRBV28
CASGGTSLNEQFF
>TRBJ1-2|TRBV7-2
CASSLDQGLYGYTF
>TRBJ2-5|TRBV7-9
CAGRDRQETQYF
>TRBJ2-4|TRBV4-1
CASSPSADRVAKNIQYF
>TRBJ1-2|TRBV5-1
CASREGDNYGYTF
>TRBJ2-2|TRBV4-1
CASSHQAGVATGELFF
>TRBJ1-4|TRBV28
CASMVQGGYGEKLFF
>TRBJ1-1|TRBV5-1
CASSLKQDTEAFF
>TRBJ2-1|TRBV27
CASSSPTSGRNEQFF